A single sample is the source of the 10 T cell receptor beta chains below, sequenced in a study of cytomegalovirus exposure and HLA in healthy donors. This PCR relied on a set of 60 Vbeta primers and 13 Jbeta primers. The protocol was immunoSEQ multiplex PCR, while the TCRdb copy is restricted to in-frame clones and leaves out a portion. The sample contains around 130,000 clones, 8.5% to 10% of which appear only once. Sequencing was performed on PBMCs. These receptors originate from a man aged 40-49 years in good health and CMV-seronegative.

The V and J genes are TRBV4-3 and TRBJ2-1; D possibly corresponds to TRBD2 (5 bases). The V end was cut by 0 bases, the J end by 7 bases, with 7 bases between. Germline assignment: CDR1 LGHNA and CDR2 YSLEER. The CDR3 sequence is 13 residues long. CDR3 sequence (DNA): TGCGCCAGCAGCCAAGAACTAGATAATGAGCAGTTCTTC. It codes for CASSQELDNEQFF.

This clone was picked up one time. The sample holds other DNA sequences that translate to the same CDR3. The chain carries TRBV30 and TRBJ2-3; 8 positions match TRBD2. V lost 4 bases, J lost 3 bases, and 12 bases stayed unmatched. Germline V gene data show CDR1 as GTSNPN and CDR2 as SVGIG (reference sequence). The CDR3 runs to 16 residues. The CDR3: CAWTLLSGGATDTQYF. The CDR3 DNA is TGTGCCTGGACCCTCTTAAGCGGGGGCGCGACAGATACGCAGTATTTT.

V is TRBV4-1 and J is TRBJ2-7, with a tentative D call TRBD1 (6 bases). Trimming removed 2 bases at V and 5 bases at J, with 16 bases between. Germline CDR1 and CDR2: MGHRA and YSYEKL. This CDR3 spans 15 amino acids. In nucleotides, the CDR3 is TGCGCCAGCAGCCAAAGGACCCAGGGGTTGGACGAGCAGTACTTC. Translation: CASSQRTQGLDEQYF.

This clone has only a few counts. The chain is built from TRBV9 and TRBJ2-3, with D possibly TRBD2 on 6 matching bases. The germline CDR1 and CDR2 sequences are SGDLS and YYNGEE. V was shortened by 4 bases and J by 6 bases, with 18 bases between the two germline ends. The CDR3 has 15 amino acids. The CDR3 spells CASSPQSGLGDTQYF. The DNA of the CDR3 is TGTGCCAGCAGCCCACAAAGCGGGTTGGGTGATACGCAGTATTTT.

This clone has only a few counts. The chain couples TRBV4-1 to TRBJ2-7; D remains unclear. CDR3 size: 14 residues. Germline CDR1 MGHRA, CDR2 YSYEKL. The germline V and J ends were trimmed by 2 bases and 0 bases, with 8 bases remaining between them. The CDR3 sequence is CASSQTYSSYEQYF. The CDR3 nucleotides are TGCGCCAGCAGCCAAACCTATAGCTCCTACGAGCAGTACTTC.

The rearrangement joins TRBV4-1 to TRBJ1-3; D is perhaps TRBD1 (6 bases). The germline gives CDR1 MGHRA, CDR2 YSYEKL. CDR3 length equals 15 residues. Between the trimmed V and J ends, which lost 4 bases and 0 bases, there was a span of 10 bases. The CDR3 sequence: CASSLTGSSGNTIYF. In nucleotides, the CDR3 is TGCGCCAGCAGCCTAACAGGGTCCTCTGGAAACACCATATATTTT.

A remark on this clone: Sequence at one end of the junction differs from germline and may be a read error. Other DNA sequences from this sample encode an identical CDR3 as well. The rearrangement uses TRBV11-2 and TRBJ2-3; 7 bases map to TRBD1. Germline V gene sequence: CDR1 SGHAT, CDR2 FQNNGV. The CDR3 loop spans 15 amino acids. CDR3 sequence: CASSLDGTATDTQYF. In DNA, the CDR3 is TGTGCCAGCAGCCTAGACGGGACAGCCACAGATACGCAGTATTTT.

The chain uses TRBV5-1 and TRBJ1-4; tentative D call: TRBD1 (6 bases). V lost 3 bases to trimming and J lost 3 bases, with 15 bases between them. The CDR3 is 16 amino acids. Germline assignment: CDR1 SGHRS and CDR2 YFSETQ. This CDR3 is CASSWAQQGPNEKLFF. The CDR3, as DNA: TGCGCCAGCAGCTGGGCTCAACAGGGACCTAATGAAAAACTGTTTTTT.

This rearrangement joins TRBV23-1 to TRBJ1-5; the D gene is possibly TRBD1 (5 bases). TRBV23-1 carries the ORF label, with uncertain function. The ends were cut back, 1 base at V and 2 bases at J, with 12 bases in the middle. The CDR3 has 16 residues. The CDR3: CASSQCIGVGNQPQHF. DNA of the CDR3: TGCGCCAGCAGTCAATGTATAGGGGTGGGCAATCAGCCCCAGCATTTT.

This chain connects TRBV29-1 to TRBJ2-3; TRBD2 might be the D (5 bases). Trimming took off 6 bases at V and 1 base at J, with 14 bases between the two ends. CDR3 length: 14 amino acids. The V gene's germline CDR1 is SQVTM and CDR2 ANQGSEA. CDR3 sequence reads: CSVSRGRGTDTQYF. The CDR3 nucleotides are TGCAGCGTCTCACGAGGGCGGGGCACAGATACGCAGTATTTT.